The 4 T cell receptor beta chains in this list originate from one sample, sequenced in a study of blood T cell repertoires in COVID-19. Clones were sequenced by immunoSEQ multiplex PCR, and TCRdb holds only the in-frame ones, with some missing. This table has some 250,000 clones, around 87% appearing once. Sample: peripheral blood. The source of these receptors is an older woman with COVID-19, enrolled during active disease.

V gene TRBV5-1 combines with J gene TRBJ2-7, with 11 bases fitting TRBD2. This CDR3 region has 14 residues. The V and J ends lost 1 base and 5 bases, in that order; junction bases with no gene match: 2. CDR1 is SGHRS and CDR2 is YFSETQ in the germline V gene. Here the CDR3 DNA reads TGCGCCAGCAGCTTGACTAGCGGGAGAGACGAGCAGTACTTC. Its protein product is CASSLTSGRDEQYF.

The J gene is TRBJ2-2, the V gene TRBV13, with a possible D match to TRBD2 (6 bases). The length of the CDR3 is 15 residues. Germline CDR1 PRHDT, CDR2 FYEKMQ (reference sequence). The ends were cut back, 4 bases at V and 0 bases at J, with 9 bases in the middle. The CDR3 nucleotides read TGTGCCAGCAGCTCGGCGGGGTCGAACACCGGGGAGCTGTTTTTT. Translation: CASSSAGSNTGELFF.

This clone came up once. This rearrangement joins TRBV5-1 to TRBJ1-5; TRBD1 is a possible D gene (5 bases). This CDR3 is built from 15 residues. Germline CDR1 is SGHRS and CDR2 is YFSETQ. V lost 0 bases and J lost 3, with 10 bases in between. CDR3 coding DNA: TGCGCCAGCAGCTTGGGTGCAGGGCTCAATCAGCCCCAGCATTTT. Amino acids: CASSLGAGLNQPQHF.

This chain links TRBV12-3 or TRBV12-4 with TRBJ2-7; D is unresolved. Deletions cut 1 base from V and 6 bases from J, with 7 bases between. The CDR3 sequence is 12 residues long. In nucleotides, the CDR3 is TGTGCCAGCAGTTTAGGCGAGGTCGAGCAGTACTTC. As protein: CASSLGEVEQYF.